This TCR beta chain came from a study of blood T cell repertoires in COVID-19 (dated by TCRdb to 2018 to 2020). For the wider study: Collaborator samples came from the United States, Italy and Spain and covered acute and convalescent phases of COVID-19. The samples were drawn from two sources: the first 160 participants of the ongoing ImmuneRACE study, and 1,200 or so subjects contributed by 6 global collaborators. Deeply sampled blood TCRbeta repertoires from subjects exposed to, actively infected with, or recovered from COVID-19 were included in the dataset. The repertoires were released in a freely available public database intended as a resource for research on the immune response to SARS-CoV-2. The prospective study material was composed of cDNA or gDNA derived from T cells, B-cell-depleted T cells, or PBMCs. The sample metadata nearly always contained a de-identified subject ID, COVID-19 status, age in years and sex. Where HLA class I and class II types were available, the types were taken from metadata supplied by the sample provider, not from assay-based typing.

CDR1 MNHEY and CDR2 SVGEGT are derived from the germline V gene. The CDR3 contains 15 residues, cysteine and phenylalanine counted. The sequence is cut down to CDR3 DNA, 45 bases in frame from base 1. The trim is 6 bases for V and 4 bases for J, with a gap of 18 bases between the germline ends. Whole blood was collected in K2EDTA tubes by collaborating institutions according to the institutions' own protocols. For TCRbeta analysis, collaborator samples were shipped as frozen whole blood, as isolated PBMCs, or as DNA extracted from either sample type. General study outcomes and caveats: How much clinical and demographic metadata was included differed by source and by participant, and the metadata was provided uncurated.

TCRbeta CDR3 regions were amplified from genomic DNA by means of the immunoSEQ Assay, a bias-controlled multiplex PCR. On the authors' methods: Nucleated cell counts per sample were estimated from amplification of reference gene primers within the assay. To quantify the absolute abundance of each unique TCRbeta CDR3 rearrangement, sequence reads were collapsed and filtered. For each sample, productive Simpson clonality was calculated as the square root of Simpson's diversity index over productive rearrangements. TCRdb took over this immuneACCESS table, retaining in-frame rearrangements with V and J assigned. Such tables are incomplete; in checked studies, under half of the missing clones stem from an unresolved V gene, and the remainder is unexplained. V and J calls and clone size are copied from that table; D and trimming were computed from the DNA. The sample table lists about 380,000 clones, less than 85% of them with a count of one. Of the sample, about 3.6% is held by the ten largest clones.

Points on this clone: Its antigen remains undetermined. No base-level quality is on record; no much larger clone is a single base apart.

The chain links TRBV6-2 or TRBV6-3 with TRBJ1-1, with the D segment identity uncertain. Material: peripheral blood. The source of this sequence is a young woman with acute or convalescent COVID-19. The nucleotide sequence is given as TGTGCCAGCAGCCTAGGGAGTTTAGGAGCCACTGAAGCTTTCTTT. This translates into CASSLGSLGATEAFF.